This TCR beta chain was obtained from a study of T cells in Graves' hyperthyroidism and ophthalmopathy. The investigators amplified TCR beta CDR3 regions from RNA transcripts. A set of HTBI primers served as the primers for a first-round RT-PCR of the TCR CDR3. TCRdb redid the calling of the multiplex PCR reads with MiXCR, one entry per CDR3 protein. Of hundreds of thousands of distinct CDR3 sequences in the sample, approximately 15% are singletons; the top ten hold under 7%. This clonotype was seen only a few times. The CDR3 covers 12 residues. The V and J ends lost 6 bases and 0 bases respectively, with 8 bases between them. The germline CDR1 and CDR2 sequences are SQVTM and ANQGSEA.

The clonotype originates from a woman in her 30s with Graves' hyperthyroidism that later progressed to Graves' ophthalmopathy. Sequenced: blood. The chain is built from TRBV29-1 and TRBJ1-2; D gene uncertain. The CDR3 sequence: CSVVSANYGYTF. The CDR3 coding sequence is TGCAGCGTCGTAAGTGCTAACTATGGCTACACCTTC.